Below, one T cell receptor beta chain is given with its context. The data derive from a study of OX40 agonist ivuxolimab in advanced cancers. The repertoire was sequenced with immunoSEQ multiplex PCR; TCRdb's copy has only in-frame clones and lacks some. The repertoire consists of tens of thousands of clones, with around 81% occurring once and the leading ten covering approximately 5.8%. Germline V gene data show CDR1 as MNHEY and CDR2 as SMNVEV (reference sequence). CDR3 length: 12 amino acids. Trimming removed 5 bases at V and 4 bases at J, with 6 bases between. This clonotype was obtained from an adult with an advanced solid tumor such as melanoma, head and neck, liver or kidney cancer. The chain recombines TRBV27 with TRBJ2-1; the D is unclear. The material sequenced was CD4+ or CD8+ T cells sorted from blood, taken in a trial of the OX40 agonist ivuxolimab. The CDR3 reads CASSTRYNEQFF. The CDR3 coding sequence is TGTGCCAGCAGTACCCGGTACAATGAGCAGTTCTTC.